This entry concerns a single T cell receptor beta chain. Its antigen is not known. The sample holds other DNA sequences that translate to the same CDR3. The data are from a study of tissue T cells after allogeneic stem cell transplantation. Study context: Gastrointestinal graft-versus-host disease was present in all patients, each treated with several therapy lines. Whole-study results and caveats: Anatomically similar tissues had similar TCR repertoires within each patient. Tissue-detected TCR repertoire was only partly captured by blood and spleen T cells. Motif-based clustering found tissue-specific repertoire signatures shared across patients, though few clones were shared.

TCRdb's table, derived via immunoSEQ multiplex PCR, lists solely in-frame clones and lacks some. The top ten clones hold more than 3% of a sample with tens of thousands of clones, roughly 87% of them seen once. The V segment lost 1 base and the J segment 7 bases; nucleotides outside the gene matches: 10. The germline V gene has CDR1 MNHEY and CDR2 SMNVEV (reference sequence). There are 16 residues in the CDR3. This sequence was found in a woman aged 18-55 years who later had graft-versus-host disease after an allogeneic stem cell transplant. This chain links TRBV27 with TRBJ2-1, with TRBD1 matching 7 bases. The sample was blood, taken before transplantation. This CDR3 is CASSLFGETGRNEQFF. DNA for the CDR3: TGTGCCAGCAGTTTATTCGGGGAGACAGGGCGAAATGAGCAGTTCTTC.